The 12 T cell receptor beta chains below were found in one sample sequenced in a study of T cell responses to AZD1222 COVID-19 vaccine. Data came from immunoSEQ multiplex PCR; TCRdb stores just in-frame clones and leaves some out. The sample lists 100,000 or so clones; roughly 85% were seen once. This specimen was peripheral blood, taken on day 0 of AZD1222 vaccination. Every receptor here comes from an adult in good health.

J is TRBJ2-1 and V is TRBV12-3 or TRBV12-4, with D unresolved. The CDR3 runs 13 residues. V shed 3 bases and J shed 8 bases, with 11 bases lying between them. CDR3 region: CASSLTSRHEQFF. The CDR3 bases are TGTGCCAGCAGTTTGACAAGCAGGCATGAGCAGTTCTTC.

This chain connects TRBV7-2 to TRBJ1-2; 8 nucleotides agree with TRBD1. CDR1 and CDR2 (germline): SGHTA, FQGNSA. This CDR3 spans 17 amino acids. J gave up 4 bases and V 0 bases, and 10 bases lay outside the gene matches. CDR3 nucleotides: TGTGCCAGCAGCTTAGCGCCGGGACAGGCACCAATCTATGGCTACACCTTC. Encoded protein: CASSLAPGQAPIYGYTF.

The chain joins TRBV24-1 to TRBJ2-5, with TRBD1 identical over 7 bases. Trimming removed 2 bases from V and 3 bases from J; junction bases left unmatched: 11. Germline assignment: CDR1 KGHDR and CDR2 SFDVKD. This CDR3 region has 17 residues. CDR3 region: CATSDWGFRDSKETQYF. The CDR3 nucleotides read TGTGCCACCAGTGATTGGGGATTCCGGGACAGTAAAGAGACCCAGTACTTC.

This sequence joins TRBV4-2 and TRBJ1-1; no clear D gene. Trimming cost V 0 bases and J 5 bases, with 7 bases left between them. This CDR3 has 13 residues. The germline gives CDR1 LGHNA, CDR2 YNFKEQ. This CDR3 reads CASSQESRTEAFF. Written as DNA, the CDR3 is TGTGCCAGCAGCCAAGAATCCAGGACTGAAGCTTTCTTT.

The gene calls are TRBV19 and TRBJ1-1, with TRBD1 matching 7 bases. V shed 1 base and J 1 base; nucleotides not matched to a gene: 3. The CDR3 consists of 15 residues. Germline CDR1 LNHDA, CDR2 SQIVND (reference sequence). DNA of the CDR3: TGTGCCAGTAGTATAGTCGGGACAGCGAACACTGAAGCTTTCTTT. It codes for CASSIVGTANTEAFF.

J is TRBJ1-2 and V is TRBV2, with 9 bases that match TRBD1. The CDR3 is 14 amino acids. From germline, CDR1 is SNHLY and CDR2 FYNNEI. The V and J ends lost 3 bases and 4 bases, in that order; junction bases with no gene match: 3. DNA of the CDR3: TGTGCCAGCAGTGATGCGGACAGGGGCTATGGCTACACCTTC. Amino acid sequence: CASSDADRGYGYTF. Looking up the rest from reference TRBV2 and TRBJ1-2 gives the full variable domain: EPEVTQTPSHQVTQMGQEVILRCVPISNHLYFYWYRQILGQKVEFLVSFYNNEISEKSEIFDDQFSVERPDGSNFTLKIRSTKLEDSAMYFCASSDADRGYGYTFGSGTRLTVV.

This chain uses TRBV5-1 with TRBJ1-1; no reliable D call. CDR3 length: 14 amino acids. Germline CDR1 is SGHRS and CDR2 is YFSETQ. Trimming removed 0 bases at V and 1 base at J, with 7 bases between. The DNA for the CDR3 is TGCGCCAGCAGCTTGGCAGGAGGGAACACTGAAGCTTTCTTT. As protein: CASSLAGGNTEAFF. The variable domain in full, completed from reference TRBV5-1 and TRBJ1-1, reads KAGVTQTPRYLIKTRGQQVTLSCSPISGHRSVSWYQQTPGQGLQFLFEYFSETQRNKGNFPGRFSGRQFSNSRSEMNVSTLELGDSALYLCASSLAGGNTEAFFGQGTRLTVV.

V is TRBV7-2 and J is TRBJ2-7; D is uncertain. The CDR3 has 15 residues. Germline V gives CDR1 SGHTA, CDR2 FQGNSA. With 0 bases removed from V and 0 bases from J, the gap between germline ends came to 9 bases. The CDR3 region is CASSLAERSSYEQYF. The CDR3 DNA is TGTGCCAGCAGCTTAGCGGAGAGGAGCTCCTACGAGCAGTACTTC.

This clone came up a few times. The chain is built from TRBV23-1 and TRBJ1-2, with D unresolved. TRBV23-1 is reported as an ORF; its role is uncertain. V was trimmed by 2 bases and J by 2 bases, leaving 6 bases between them. The CDR3 contains 13 residues. CDR3 nucleotides: TGCGCCAGCAGTCAAAGACAAAACTATGGCTACACCTTC. This codes for CASSQRQNYGYTF.

The chain joins TRBV11-2 to TRBJ1-4; D ambiguous. CDR1 is SGHAT, CDR2 FQNNGV, per germline. The CDR3 consists of 13 residues. Trimming removed 5 bases from V and 4 bases from J, with 8 bases in between. The CDR3 sequence is CASSPSINEKLFF. As DNA, the CDR3 is TGTGCCAGCAGCCCCTCGATTAATGAAAAACTGTTTTTT.

This sequence joins TRBV6-2 or TRBV6-3 and TRBJ2-2, with D uncertain. The CDR3 covers 18 residues. Looked up from germline, CDR1 is MNHEY and CDR2 is SVGEGT. The ends were cut back, 2 bases at V and 4 bases at J, with 20 bases in the middle. The CDR3 here is CASSYNFGFKRSTGELFF. The CDR3 coding sequence is TGTGCCAGCAGTTACAATTTTGGCTTTAAGCGATCCACCGGGGAGCTGTTTTTT.

The chain couples TRBV3-1 (or the pseudogene TRBV3-2) to TRBJ2-3, with TRBD2 identical over 7 bases. The CDR3 covers 15 residues. The germline CDR1 and CDR2 sequences are LGHDT and YNNKEL (reference sequence). V trimming: 1 base; J trimming: 4 bases; junction bases outside the gene matches: 5. The CDR3 DNA sequence: TGTGCCAGCAGCCAAGTCCGGGGGAGGGCAGATACGCAGTATTTT. Encoded protein: CASSQVRGRADTQYF.